The 5 T cell receptor beta chains below all came from one sample that was sequenced in a study of blood T cell repertoires in COVID-19. The data were produced by immunoSEQ multiplex PCR, yet TCRdb's version contains in-frame clones alone and is incomplete. The sample carries under 450,000 clones, roughly 90% recorded once. Sequenced material: PBMCs or T cells enriched from blood (not recorded which). The receptors were sampled from a woman aged 35 to 49 who had been exposed to COVID-19.

The genes are TRBV24-1 and TRBJ1-2; perhaps TRBD1 as D (6 bases). The CDR3 totals 13 residues. Trimming took 7 bases from V and 4 from J, leaving 12 bases between them. Germline CDR1 is KGHDR and CDR2 is SFDVKD. The CDR3 sequence: CATSDRKIYGYTF. CDR3 bases: TGTGCCACCAGCGACAGGAAAATCTATGGCTACACCTTC.

The chain has TRBV19 and TRBJ1-2, with D tentatively TRBD1 (5 bases). The CDR3 is made up of 15 amino acids. Germline-derived CDR1 and CDR2 are LNHDA and SQIVND (reference sequence). V lost 0 bases and J lost 5, with 13 bases in between. The CDR3 region has the DNA TGTGCCAGTAGTATAGATGGGGGAGGGACGTATGGCTACACCTTC. Translation gives CASSIDGGGTYGYTF.

J is TRBJ1-6 and V is TRBV6-5; D may be TRBD1 (6 bases). The CDR3 sequence is 15 residues long. Trimming stripped 8 bases from V and 5 bases from J, with 16 bases between. Germline V gene data show CDR1 as MNHEY and CDR2 as SVGAGI. CDR3 DNA: TGTGCCAGCCGAACAGGGCTCCTGAATAATTCACCCCTCCACTTT. This sequence encodes CASRTGLLNNSPLHF.

Worth noting for this clone: This sample also contains other DNA sequences that code for the same CDR3. V usage is TRBV5-4 and J usage is TRBJ1-1, with 8 bases lining up with TRBD1. The CDR3 spans 14 residues. Looked up from germline, CDR1 is SGHNT and CDR2 is YYREEE (reference sequence). Trimming cost V 2 bases and J 5 bases; bases outside gene matches: 5. The CDR3 spells CASSLGQGRTEAFF. The CDR3 bases are TGTGCCAGCAGCTTAGGACAGGGAAGGACTGAAGCTTTCTTT.

V usage is TRBV6-2 or TRBV6-3 and J usage is TRBJ1-4, with D unresolved. The CDR3 runs to 16 residues. Germline V lookup: CDR1 MNHEY, CDR2 SVGEGT. The ends were cut back, 2 bases at V and 4 bases at J, with 14 bases in the middle. In DNA, the CDR3 is TGTGCCAGCAGTTACGAACCGGGAGCCCTTAATGAAAAACTGTTTTTT. It is translated as CASSYEPGALNEKLFF.